The rows below give T cell receptor beta chains drawn from one sample of a study of beta chain features in type 1 diabetes. Clones were sequenced by immunoSEQ multiplex PCR, and TCRdb holds only the in-frame ones, with some missing. The profile covers around 260,000 clones, with roughly 22% appearing a single time and around 0.03% taken by the ten largest. Sequencing input: naive CD4+ T cells from blood. The receptors were sampled from a woman in her thirties or forties with type 1 diabetes. CDR3s include the opening cysteine and the closing phenylalanine or tryptophan. D genes are given only for firm matches. Only some rows state a clone size, as once, few, many or a class for expanded clones.

cdr3_aa,cdr3_nt,d_call,j_call,v_call,clone_size
CASSQDHSTTNEKLFF,TGCGCCAGCAGCCAAGATCACTCCACAACTAATGAAAAACTGTTTTTT,NA,TRBJ1-4,TRBV4-3,NA
CASSLRGAEGDTQYF,TGTGCCAGCAGCTTACGGGGGGCAGAGGGAGATACGCAGTATTTT,NA,TRBJ2-3,TRBV7-2,NA
CASTRGGLAGNSPLHF,TGTGCCAGCACCCGTGGCGGTCTGGCTGGGAATTCACCCCTCCACTTT,NA,TRBJ1-6,TRBV13,NA
CAWATGLSTDTQYF,TGTGCCTGGGCGACAGGCCTTAGCACAGATACGCAGTATTTT,NA,TRBJ2-3,TRBV30,NA
CASSPGGTEAFF,TGTGCCAGCAGTCCGGGAGGGACTGAAGCTTTCTTT,NA,TRBJ1-1,TRBV27,NA
CAISVSGSGGLLGYTF,TGTGCCATCAGTGTGAGCGGGAGTGGCGGCCTGCTTGGGTACACCTTC,NA,TRBJ1-2,TRBV10-3,NA
CASSLEQGRANYGYTF,TGTGCCAGCAGCTTAGAGCAGGGGAGAGCTAACTATGGCTACACCTTC,NA,TRBJ1-2,TRBV7-2,few
CASSHPTGGNTEAFF,TGCGCCAGCAGCCACCCCACGGGGGGGAACACTGAAGCTTTCTTT,NA,TRBJ1-1,TRBV4-3,NA
CASSPPRETEAFF,TGCGCCAGCAGCCCCCCTCGAGAAACTGAAGCTTTCTTT,NA,TRBJ1-1,TRBV4-1,NA
CASSPTAFYGYTF,TGTGCCAGCAGCCCGACAGCTTTCTATGGCTACACCTTC,NA,TRBJ1-2,TRBV7-9,NA
CASSQDRGGTDNEQFF,TGCGCCAGCAGCCAAGATAGGGGGGGCACGGACAATGAGCAGTTCTTC,NA,TRBJ2-1,TRBV4-3,few
CASSSGQGTNEQFF,TGTGCCAGCAGTTCGGGACAGGGTACGAATGAGCAGTTCTTC,TRBD1,TRBJ2-1,TRBV6-5,NA
CAISEFGTEYNEQFF,TGTGCCATCAGTGAATTCGGGACAGAGTACAATGAGCAGTTCTTC,TRBD1,TRBJ2-1,TRBV10-3,NA
CASSSADRNRGYTF,TGTGCCAGCAGTTCCGCCGACAGGAATCGCGGCTACACCTTC,NA,TRBJ1-2,TRBV27,NA
CASSRPERDTSYEQYF,TGCGCCAGCAGCCGGCCGGAAAGGGACACCTCCTACGAGCAGTACTTC,NA,TRBJ2-7,TRBV5-1,few